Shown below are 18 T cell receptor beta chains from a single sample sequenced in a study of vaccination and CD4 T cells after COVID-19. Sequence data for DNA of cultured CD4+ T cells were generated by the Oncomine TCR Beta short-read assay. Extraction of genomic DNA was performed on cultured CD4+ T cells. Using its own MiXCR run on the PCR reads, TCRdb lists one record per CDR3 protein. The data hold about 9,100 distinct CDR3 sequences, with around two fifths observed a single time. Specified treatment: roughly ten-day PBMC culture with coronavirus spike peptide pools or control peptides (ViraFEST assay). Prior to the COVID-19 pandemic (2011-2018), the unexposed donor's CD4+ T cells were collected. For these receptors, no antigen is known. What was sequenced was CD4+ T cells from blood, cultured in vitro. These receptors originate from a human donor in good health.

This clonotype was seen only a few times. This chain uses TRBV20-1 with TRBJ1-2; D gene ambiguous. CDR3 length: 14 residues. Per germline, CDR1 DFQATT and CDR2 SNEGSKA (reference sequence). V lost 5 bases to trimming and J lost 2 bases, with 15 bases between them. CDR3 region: CSASLRKENYGYTF. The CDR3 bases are TGCAGTGCTTCACTTAGAAAGGAGAACTATGGCTACACCTTC.

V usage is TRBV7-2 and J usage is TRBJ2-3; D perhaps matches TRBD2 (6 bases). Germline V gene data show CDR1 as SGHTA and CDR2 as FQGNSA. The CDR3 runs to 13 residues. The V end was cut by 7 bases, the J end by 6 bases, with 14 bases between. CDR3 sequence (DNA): TGTGCCAGCACCCTCGGGGGTCTGGATACGCAGTATTTT. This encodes CASTLGGLDTQYF.

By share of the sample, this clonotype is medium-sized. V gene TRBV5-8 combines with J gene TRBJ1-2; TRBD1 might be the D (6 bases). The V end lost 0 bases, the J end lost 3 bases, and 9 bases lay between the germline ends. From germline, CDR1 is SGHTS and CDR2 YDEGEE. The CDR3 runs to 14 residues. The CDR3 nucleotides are TGTGCCAGCAGCTTGGCTCCAGGGGACTATGGCTACACCTTC. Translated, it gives CASSLAPGDYGYTF.

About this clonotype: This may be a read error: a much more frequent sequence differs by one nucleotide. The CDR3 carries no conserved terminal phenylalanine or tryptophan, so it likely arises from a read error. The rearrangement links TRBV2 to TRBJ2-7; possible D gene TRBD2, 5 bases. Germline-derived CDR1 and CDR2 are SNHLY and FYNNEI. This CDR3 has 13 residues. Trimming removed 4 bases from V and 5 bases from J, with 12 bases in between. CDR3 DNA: TGTGCCAGCAGTGCCTGGGCGGGCCACGAGCAGTACCTC. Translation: CASSAWAGHEQYL.

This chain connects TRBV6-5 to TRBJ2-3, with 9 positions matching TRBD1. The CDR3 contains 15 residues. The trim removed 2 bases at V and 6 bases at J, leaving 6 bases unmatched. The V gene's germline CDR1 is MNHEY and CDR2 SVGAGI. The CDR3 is CASSYPGTGWDTQYF. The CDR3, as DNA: TGTGCCAGCAGTTACCCCGGGACAGGGTGGGATACGCAGTATTTT.

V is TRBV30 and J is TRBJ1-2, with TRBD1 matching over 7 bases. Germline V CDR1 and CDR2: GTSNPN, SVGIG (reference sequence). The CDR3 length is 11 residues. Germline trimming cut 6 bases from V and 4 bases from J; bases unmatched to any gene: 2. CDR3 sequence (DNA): TGTGCCTGCCGACAGGGCTATGGCTACACCTTC. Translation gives CACRQGYGYTF.

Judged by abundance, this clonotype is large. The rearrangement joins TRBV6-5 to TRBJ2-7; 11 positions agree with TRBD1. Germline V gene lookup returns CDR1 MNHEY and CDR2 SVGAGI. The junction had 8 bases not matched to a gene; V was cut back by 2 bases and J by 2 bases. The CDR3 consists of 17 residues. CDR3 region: CASSYPGPGQGAYEQYF. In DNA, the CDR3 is TGTGCCAGCAGTTACCCGGGACCGGGACAGGGGGCCTACGAGCAGTACTTC.

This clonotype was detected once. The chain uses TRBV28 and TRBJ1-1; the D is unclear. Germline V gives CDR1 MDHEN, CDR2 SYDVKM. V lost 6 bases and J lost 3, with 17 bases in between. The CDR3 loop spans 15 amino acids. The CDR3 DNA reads TGTGCCAGCAGGAGAGATCAGAACTGGGACACTGAAGCTTTCTTT. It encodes CASRRDQNWDTEAFF.

This CDR3 is CASSQEEENYGYTF. CDR3 bases: TGCGCCAGCAGCCAAGAGGAGGAGAACTATGGCTACACCTTC. This chain connects TRBV4-3 to TRBJ1-2, with D unclear. The CDR3 totals 14 residues. CDR1 is LGHNA and CDR2 is YSLEER in the germline V gene. V lost 0 bases and J lost 2, with 7 bases in between.

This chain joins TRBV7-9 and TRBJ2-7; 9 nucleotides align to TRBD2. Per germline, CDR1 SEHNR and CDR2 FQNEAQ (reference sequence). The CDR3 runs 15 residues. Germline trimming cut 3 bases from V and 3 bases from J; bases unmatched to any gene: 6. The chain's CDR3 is CASSFSGSASYEQYF. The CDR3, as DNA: TGTGCCAGCAGCTTTAGCGGGAGTGCGAGCTACGAGCAGTACTTC.

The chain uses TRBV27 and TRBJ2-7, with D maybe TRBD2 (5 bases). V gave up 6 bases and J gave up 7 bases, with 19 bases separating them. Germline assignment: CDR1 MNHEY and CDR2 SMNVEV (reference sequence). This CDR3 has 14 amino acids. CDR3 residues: CASRSEVGVGEQYF. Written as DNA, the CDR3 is TGTGCCAGCAGGTCCGAGGTGGGAGTGGGGGAGCAGTACTTC.

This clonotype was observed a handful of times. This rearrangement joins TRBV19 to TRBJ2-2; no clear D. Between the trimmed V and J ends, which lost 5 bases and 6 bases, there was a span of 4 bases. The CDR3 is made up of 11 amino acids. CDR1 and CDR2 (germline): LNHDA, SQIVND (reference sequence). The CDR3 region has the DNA TGTGCCAGTAGTCTGCCCGGGGAGCTGTTTTTT. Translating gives CASSLPGELFF. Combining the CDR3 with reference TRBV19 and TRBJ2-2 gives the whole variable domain DGGITQSPKYLFRKEGQNVTLSCEQNLNHDAMYWYRQDPGQGLRLIYYSQIVNDFQKGDIAEGYSVSREKKESFPLTVTSAQKNPTAFYLCASSLPGELFFGEGSRLTVL.

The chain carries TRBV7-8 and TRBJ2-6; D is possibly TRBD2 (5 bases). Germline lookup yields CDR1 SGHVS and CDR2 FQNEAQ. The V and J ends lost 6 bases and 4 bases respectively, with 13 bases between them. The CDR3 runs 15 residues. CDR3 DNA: TGTGCCAGCAGAATCACCCCGGGAGGGGCCAACGTCCTGACTTTC. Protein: CASRITPGGANVLTF.

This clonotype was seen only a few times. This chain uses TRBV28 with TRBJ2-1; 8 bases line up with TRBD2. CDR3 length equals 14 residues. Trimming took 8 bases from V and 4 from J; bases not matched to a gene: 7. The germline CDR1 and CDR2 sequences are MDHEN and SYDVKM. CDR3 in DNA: TGTGCCAGCGGGGGCGGGGGGCAGTACAATGAGCAGTTCTTC. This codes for CASGGGGQYNEQFF.

The CDR3 here is CASSFRDNEQFF. The CDR3 nucleotides are TGTGCCAGCAGCTTCCGAGACAATGAGCAGTTCTTC. This chain joins TRBV11-2 and TRBJ2-1, with D hard to call. From germline, CDR1 is SGHAT and CDR2 FQNNGV. The CDR3 has 12 amino acids. Trimming stripped 3 bases from V and 5 bases from J, with 5 bases between.

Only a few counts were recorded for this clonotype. Here the CDR3 DNA reads TGTGCCACCAGTGACCCTCTAGCGGGGTCCTACGAGCAGTACTTC. This translates into CATSDPLAGSYEQYF. This rearrangement joins TRBV24-1 to TRBJ2-7; 9 nucleotides match TRBD2. CDR3 length: 15 amino acids. Germline V CDR1 and CDR2: KGHDR, SFDVKD. After removal of 4 bases from V and 1 base from J, the junction contained 4 bases not matched to a gene.

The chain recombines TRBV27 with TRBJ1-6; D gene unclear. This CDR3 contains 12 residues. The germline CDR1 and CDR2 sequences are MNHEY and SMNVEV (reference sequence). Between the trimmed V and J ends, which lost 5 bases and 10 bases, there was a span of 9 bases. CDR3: CASSLRGSPLHF. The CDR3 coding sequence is TGTGCCAGCAGTCTCCGCGGGTCACCCCTCCACTTT.

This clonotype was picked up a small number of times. The CDR3 bases are TGTGCCAGCAGCTTAGCGACTAGCGGGGGCCAAGAGACCCAGTACTTC. As protein: CASSLATSGGQETQYF. The genes are TRBV7-2 and TRBJ2-5; 12 positions agree with TRBD2. Germline V gene sequence: CDR1 SGHTA, CDR2 FQGNSA. The ends lost 0 bases at V and 1 base at J; junction bases unmatched: 0. This CDR3 contains 16 residues.